These T cell receptor beta chains were read from a single sample in a study of cytomegalovirus exposure and HLA in healthy donors. TCRdb keeps only in-frame clones here, not all; method: immunoSEQ multiplex PCR. Among about 220,000 clones listed, over 60% were seen once. The sample taken for sequencing was PBMCs. Receptors were obtained from a man between 18 and 29 years old in good health and CMV-seronegative. Both conserved end residues are trimmed from each CDR3. A row's size may be missing; if present it is once, few, many or a size class.

v_call	clone_size	cdr3_aa
TRBV28	NA	ASSLTGVPGYT
TRBV19	NA	ASTLAGYSEQF
TRBV7-9	once	SSSPGTAMYQETQY
TRBV29-1	NA	SVSGQRSDTQY
TRBV20-1	NA	SVLYLGEQF
TRBV7-3	NA	ASSREMNTEAF
TRBV6-5	NA	ASSFSGTANTDTQY
TRBV5-4	few	ASSKITEMNTEAF
TRBV2	NA	ALVLGATYEQY
TRBV19	NA	ASRRTGSLPTPQH
TRBV21-1	NA	ASSTTGGARETQY
TRBV6-1	NA	ASSKTGLNGYT
TRBV5-1	NA	ASSSADRYNEQF
TRBV6-1	NA	ASSDIKGRGTGFEKLF
TRBV19	NA	ASSIAGGRTEAF
TRBV11-2	few	ASSPSSGLAGSYEQY
TRBV2	NA	ASTQGQGWSAF
TRBV7-2	NA	ASSLGLVSGRENEQF
TRBV4-1	few	ASSQGQGIGEQF
TRBV2	NA	ASRGGLAGVRNTQY
TRBV4-1	NA	ASSQDSRTGNTEAF
TRBV27	few	ASSLDRTSAYEQY
TRBV28	NA	ASSWTSYEQY
TRBV25-1	NA	ASSEFTGGGGYT
TRBV5-1	once	ASSSGGGRADTQY
TRBV28	NA	ASRGGPNYEKLF
TRBV6-4	NA	ASSPTSGQGARGYT
TRBV28	NA	ASRLSTGYEQY
TRBV19	once	ASMGGQGAWPQH
TRBV30	NA	AWGRQGPSYEQY
TRBV7-6	few	ASSLGASGRGDTQY
TRBV5-1	NA	ASHRDRGEQY
TRBV7-7	NA	ASSPPSITPLTGQGTREQY
TRBV6-1	NA	ASSEASTNSNQPQH
TRBV18	few	ASSNRDRGNTIY
TRBV29-1	NA	SVEEGDRVNRQF
TRBV27	NA	ASGSSGAYEQY
TRBV28	NA	ASRTRRGYEQY
TRBV10-3	NA	AISETSGSHNEQF
TRBV6-1	NA	ASSDSFRGGSGYEQF